What follows is one TCR beta chain and its context. This clone came up once. The antigen it recognizes is unknown. No base-level quality is on record; no much larger clone is a single base apart. The library was built by means of the immunoSEQ multiplex PCR assay. RNA was extracted from all samples and reverse transcribed into cDNA, which served as template for TCR sequencing. First-strand cDNA was synthesized with SuperScript III using a 2:1 mix of oligo-dT and random hexamers. A synthetic immune receptor repertoire was used to gauge amplification bias, and whatever bias remained was removed computationally. In the paper's pipeline: Raw reads were preprocessed for error removal, and CDR3 was defined according to IMGT conventions as running from the conserved cysteine to phenylalanine. Clonality was computed by normalizing Shannon entropy by log2 of the number of productive unique TCRs and subtracting the result from 1. Scalp TCRbeta sequences were cross-referenced with sorted blood CD4 and CD8 repertoires so that the CD4 or CD8 identity of scalp clones could be inferred. The clones in this table, taken by TCRdb from immuneACCESS, are in-frame only. Not every clone is retained; where verified, under half of the shortfall comes from an unresolved V gene, and the cause of the rest is unknown. That table is the source of V, J and clone size, and D and trimming were worked out from the DNA. This sample lists around 150,000 clones; approximately 60% were detected once. Clones ranked in the top ten supply less than 5% of the sample.

Per the germline V gene (reference sequence), LNHNV is the CDR1 and YYDKDF is the CDR2. The cysteine opens and the phenylalanine closes a CDR3 of 13 amino acids. Only CDR3 DNA is held: 39 bases, read in frame from base 1. Cut back by 1 base and 6 bases, the V and J ends lie 10 bases apart. PBMCs were isolated by density centrifugation and stained for CD3, CD4 and CD8, and CD4+ and CD8+ T cells were sorted on a FACSAria. Unaffected controls provided scalp biopsies and blood samples. This sample stems from a study of CD8+ T cells in alopecia areata (dated by TCRdb to the late 2010s). For the wider study: High-throughput TCRbeta sequencing was used to examine T cell clonal expansion in alopecia areata in both the C3H/HeJ mouse model and human patients. Scalp tissue and sorted CD4+ and CD8+ peripheral blood T cells from patchy and totalis/universalis alopecia areata patients and from healthy controls were covered by human TCRbeta sequencing. Scalp clonality was compared among normal scalp (n=4), patchy alopecia areata scalp (n=8), and alopecia totalis/universalis scalp (n=8). The RNA source kit depended on sample type: the PAXgene miRNA kit for fixed scalp, the miRNeasy kit for PBMCs, and the RNeasy kit for mouse skin. immunoSEQ multiplex PCR using 35 Vbeta forward primers and 13 Jbeta reverse primers was used to amplify TCRbeta CDR3 regions.

General conclusions and limits of the study: Shared TCR sequences between patients were less evident than in mice, which may be partly attributable to HLA diversity in the patient population. Higher clonality and more expanded CD8+ clones were observed in lesional scalp than in normal scalp, particularly in alopecia totalis/universalis, a finding suggestive of antigenic drive. Resident alphabeta T cells in normal human skin are also sequenced, complicating scalp TCR repertoire analysis, unlike mouse skin dominated by gammadelta T cells.

This chain joins TRBV15 to TRBJ2-7, with the D gene not clear enough to name. Material: CD4+ T cells sorted from blood. This TCR came from a human donor in good health. The DNA is TGTGCCACCAGCAGAGCGTACAACTCCGAGCAGTACTTC. Protein translation: CATSRAYNSEQYF.